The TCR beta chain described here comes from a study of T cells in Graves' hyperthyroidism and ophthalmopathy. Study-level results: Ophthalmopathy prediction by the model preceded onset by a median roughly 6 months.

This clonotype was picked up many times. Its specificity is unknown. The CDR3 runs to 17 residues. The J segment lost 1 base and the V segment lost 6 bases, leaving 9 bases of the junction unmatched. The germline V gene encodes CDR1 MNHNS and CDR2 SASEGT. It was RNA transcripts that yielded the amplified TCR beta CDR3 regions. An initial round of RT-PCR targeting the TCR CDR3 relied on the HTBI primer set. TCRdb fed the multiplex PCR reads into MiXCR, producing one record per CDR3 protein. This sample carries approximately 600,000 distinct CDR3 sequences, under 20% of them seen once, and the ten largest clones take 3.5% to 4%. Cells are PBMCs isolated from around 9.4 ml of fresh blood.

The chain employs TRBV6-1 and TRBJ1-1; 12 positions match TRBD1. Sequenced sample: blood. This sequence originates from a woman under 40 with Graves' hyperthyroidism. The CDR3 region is CASSPRDRGLGNTEAFF. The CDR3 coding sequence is TGTGCCAGCAGCCCCCGGGACAGGGGGCTGGGGAACACTGAAGCTTTCTTT.